This TCR beta chain comes out of a study of CD8+ T cells in alopecia areata. For the study at large: It was 6 to 18 months of tofacitinib, and then there were 6 months off drug.

V lost 0 bases and J lost 5, with 13 bases in between. The CDR3 spans 14 residues. Germline values: CDR1 GTSNPN, CDR2 SVGIG (reference sequence). cDNA reverse transcribed from extracted RNA served as the sequencing template. Clones were sequenced by immunoSEQ multiplex PCR, and TCRdb holds only the in-frame ones, with some missing. The sample lists about 200,000 clones, roughly 64% seen once, with 5.5% to 6% in the top ten. To note about this clone: Its target is unknown.

Treatment: oral pan-JAK inhibitor, 5-10 mg twice daily. Study-wide points: Researchers report lesional scalp, most notably alopecia totalis/universalis, outstripped normal scalp in clonality.

The source material was CD4+ T cells sorted from blood, sampled at week 24, from a patient treated with tofacitinib. The V gene is TRBV30, the J gene TRBJ2-5; no clear D gene. The receptor comes from a human donor with alopecia areata. In nucleotides, the CDR3 is TGTGCCTGGAGTGTATCGACGGTGGGGGAGACCCAGTACTTC. This codes for CAWSVSTVGETQYF.